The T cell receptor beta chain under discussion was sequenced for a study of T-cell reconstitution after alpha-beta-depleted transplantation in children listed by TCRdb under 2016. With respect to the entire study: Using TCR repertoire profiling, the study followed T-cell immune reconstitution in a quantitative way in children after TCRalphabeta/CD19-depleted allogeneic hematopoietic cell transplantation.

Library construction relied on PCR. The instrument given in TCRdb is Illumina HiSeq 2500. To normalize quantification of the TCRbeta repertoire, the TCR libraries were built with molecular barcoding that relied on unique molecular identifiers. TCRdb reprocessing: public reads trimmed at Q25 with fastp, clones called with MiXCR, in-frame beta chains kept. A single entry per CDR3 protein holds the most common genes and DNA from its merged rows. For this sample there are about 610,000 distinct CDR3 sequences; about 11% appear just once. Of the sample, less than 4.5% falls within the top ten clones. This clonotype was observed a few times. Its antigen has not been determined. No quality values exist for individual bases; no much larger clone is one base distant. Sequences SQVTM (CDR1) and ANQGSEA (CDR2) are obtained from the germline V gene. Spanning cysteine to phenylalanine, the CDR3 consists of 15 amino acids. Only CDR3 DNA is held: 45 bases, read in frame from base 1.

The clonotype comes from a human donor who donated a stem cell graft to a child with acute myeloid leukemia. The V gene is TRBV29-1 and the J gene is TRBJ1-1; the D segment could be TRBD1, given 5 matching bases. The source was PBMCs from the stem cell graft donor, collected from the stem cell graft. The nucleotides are TGCAGTGGTGGGGGGTCCGGGGGGATCTGGACTGAAGCTTTCTTT. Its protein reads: CSGGGSGGIWTEAFF.